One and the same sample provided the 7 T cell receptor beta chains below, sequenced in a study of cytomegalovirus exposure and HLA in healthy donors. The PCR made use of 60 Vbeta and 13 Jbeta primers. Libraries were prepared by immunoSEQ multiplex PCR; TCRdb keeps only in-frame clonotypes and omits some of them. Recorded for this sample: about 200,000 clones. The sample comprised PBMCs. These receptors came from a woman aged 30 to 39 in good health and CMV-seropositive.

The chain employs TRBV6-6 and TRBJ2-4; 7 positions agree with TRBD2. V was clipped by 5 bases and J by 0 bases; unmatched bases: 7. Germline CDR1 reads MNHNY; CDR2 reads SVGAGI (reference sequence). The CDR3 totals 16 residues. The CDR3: CASSGGVTIAKNIQYF. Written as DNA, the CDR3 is TGTGCCAGCAGTGGGGGGGTAACCATAGCCAAAAACATTCAGTACTTC.

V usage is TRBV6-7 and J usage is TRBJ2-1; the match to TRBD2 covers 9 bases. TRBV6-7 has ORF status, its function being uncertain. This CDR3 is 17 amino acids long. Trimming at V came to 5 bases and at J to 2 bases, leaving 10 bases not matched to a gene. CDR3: CASSSLWASGTYNEQFF. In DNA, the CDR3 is TGTGCCAGCAGTAGCCTCTGGGCTAGCGGGACCTACAATGAGCAGTTCTTC.

This CDR3 is CASSREEHFYEQYF. The CDR3 DNA is TGTGCCAGCAGCCGAGAGGAGCACTTCTACGAGCAGTACTTC. This chain links TRBV5-6 with TRBJ2-7; D unresolved. CDR1 and CDR2 (germline): SGHDT, YYEEEE. V lost 4 bases and J lost 3, with 14 bases in between. There are 14 residues in the CDR3.

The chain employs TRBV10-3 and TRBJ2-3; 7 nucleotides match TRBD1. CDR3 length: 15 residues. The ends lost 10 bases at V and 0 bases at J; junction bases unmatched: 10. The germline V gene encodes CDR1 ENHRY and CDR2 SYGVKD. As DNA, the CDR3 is TGTGCCACCTCAGGGGGTGAAACTAGCACAGATACGCAGTATTTT. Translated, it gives CATSGGETSTDTQYF.

The CDR3 DNA is TGTGCCAGCAGTCCCAGACAGGGAGATAATTCACCCCTCCACTTT. This encodes CASSPRQGDNSPLHF. The chain links TRBV7-8 to TRBJ1-6; 7 bases match TRBD1. Unmatched junction bases numbered 7, after V lost 6 bases and J lost 5 bases. Looked up from germline, CDR1 is SGHVS and CDR2 is FQNEAQ. The CDR3 runs 15 residues.

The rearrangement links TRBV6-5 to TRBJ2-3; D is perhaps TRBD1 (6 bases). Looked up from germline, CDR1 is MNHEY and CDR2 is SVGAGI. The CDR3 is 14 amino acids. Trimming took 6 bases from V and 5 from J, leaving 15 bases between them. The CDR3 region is CASRVTGTGDTQYF. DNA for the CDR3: TGTGCCAGCAGGGTTACAGGGACCGGAGATACGCAGTATTTT.

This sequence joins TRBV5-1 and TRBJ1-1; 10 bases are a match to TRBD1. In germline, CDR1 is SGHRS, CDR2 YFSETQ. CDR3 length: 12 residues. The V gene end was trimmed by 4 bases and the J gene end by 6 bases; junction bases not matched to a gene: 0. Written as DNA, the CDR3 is TGCGCCAGCAGCGGGACAGGGGCTGAAGCTTTCTTT. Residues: CASSGTGAEAFF.